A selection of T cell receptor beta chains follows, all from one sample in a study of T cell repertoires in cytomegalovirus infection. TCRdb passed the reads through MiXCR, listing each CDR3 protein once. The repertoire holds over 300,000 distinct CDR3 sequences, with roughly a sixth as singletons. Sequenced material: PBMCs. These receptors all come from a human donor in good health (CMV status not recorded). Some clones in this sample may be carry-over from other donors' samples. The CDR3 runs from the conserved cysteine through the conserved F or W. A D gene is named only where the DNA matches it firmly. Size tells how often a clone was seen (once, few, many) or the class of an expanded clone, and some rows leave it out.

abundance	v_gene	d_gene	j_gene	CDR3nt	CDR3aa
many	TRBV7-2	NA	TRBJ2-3	TGTGCCAGCAGCTTAGCCGCCGATATTCTGAAGCCTAGCACAGATACGCAGTATTTT	CASSLAADILKPSTDTQYF
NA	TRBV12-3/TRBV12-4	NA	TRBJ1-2	TGTGCCAGCAGTTTGGGGAACAGAATAATCGCTAACTATGGCTACACCTTC	CASSLGNRIIANYGYTF
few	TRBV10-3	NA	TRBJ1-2	TGTGCCATCAGCCCGGGGGCGAACTATGGCTACACCTTC	CAISPGANYGYTF
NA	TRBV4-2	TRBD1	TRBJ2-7	TGTGCCAGCAGCCAAGTCGGGCAGGGGGTAGGCGAGCAGTACTTC	CASSQVGQGVGEQYF
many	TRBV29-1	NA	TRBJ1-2	TGCAGCGTTGGTCAGGCAACCTCTAACTATGGCTACACCTTC	CSVGQATSNYGYTF
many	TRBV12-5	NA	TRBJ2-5	TGTGCTAGTGGTTTGGCTTTCGAGGGGCACGGGGAAGAGACCCAGTACTTC	CASGLAFEGHGEETQYF
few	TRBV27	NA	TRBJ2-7	TGTGCCAGCAGTTTATCGGGTCCCCAATCATTCTACGAGCAGTACTTC	CASSLSGPQSFYEQYF
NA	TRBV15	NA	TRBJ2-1	TGTGCCACCAGCAGAGATTATGAGCAGTTCTTC	CATSRDYEQFF
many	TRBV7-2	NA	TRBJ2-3	TGTGCCAGCAGCTTAATGGCCCAGGGAACAGATACGCAGTATTTT	CASSLMAQGTDTQYF
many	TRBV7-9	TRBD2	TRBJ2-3	TGTGCCAGCAGCTTCACCACGCTCCGTGGGCGGGGGGCAACCACAGATACGCAGTATTTT	CASSFTTLRGRGATTDTQYF
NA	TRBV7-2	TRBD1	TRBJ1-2	TGTGCCAGCAGCTTATGGACAGGGATAAGCTATGGCTACACCTTC	CASSLWTGISYGYTF
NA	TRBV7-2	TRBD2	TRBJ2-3	TGTGCCAGCAGCTCGCGAGTACTAGCGGGGGGACTGATGGATACGCAGTATTTT	CASSSRVLAGGLMDTQYF
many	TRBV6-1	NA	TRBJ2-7	TGTGCCAGCAGACCGGGACAAACTTACGAGCAGTACTTC	CASRPGQTYEQYF
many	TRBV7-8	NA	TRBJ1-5	TGTGCCAGCAGCTTAGAGGCCAGGGTCACGCCCCAGCATTTT	CASSLEARVTPQHF
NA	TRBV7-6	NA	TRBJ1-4	TGTGCCAGCACCAACCGGAATGAAAAACTGTTTTTT	CASTNRNEKLFF
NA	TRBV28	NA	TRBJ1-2	TGTGCCAGCAGTTCCGTGAGGGCAGGCTACACCTTC	CASSSVRAGYTF
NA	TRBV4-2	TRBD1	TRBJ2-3	TGTGCCAGCAGCCACGACAGGGACACAGATACGCAGTATTTT	CASSHDRDTDTQYF
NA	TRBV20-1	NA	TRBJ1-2	TGCAGTGCCCGCGGGGGGGGACAAAACTATGGCTACACCTTC	CSARGGGQNYGYTF
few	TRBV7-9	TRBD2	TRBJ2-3	TGTGCCAGCAGCTTAGGGGGACTAGCGGGGAGAGGCACAGATACGCAGTATTTT	CASSLGGLAGRGTDTQYF
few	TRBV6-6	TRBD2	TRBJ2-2	TGTGCCAGCACCAAACTAGCGGGGGCCAACACCGGGGAGCTGTTTTTT	CASTKLAGANTGELFF
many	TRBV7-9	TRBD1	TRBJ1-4	TGTGCCAGCAGCGTACAGGGGACTAATGAAAAACTGTTTTTT	CASSVQGTNEKLFF
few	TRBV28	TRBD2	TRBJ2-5	TGTGCCAGCAGTTTGCCTAGCGGGGCGTCAAGAAGACGCCAGTACTTC	CASSLPSGASRRRQYF
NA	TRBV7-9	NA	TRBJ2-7	TGTGCCAGCAGCTCGGAACCGATGACCTACGAGCAGTACTTC	CASSSEPMTYEQYF
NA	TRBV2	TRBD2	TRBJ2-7	TGTGCCACCCTCGCGGGGGGCGATTACGAGCAGTACTTC	CATLAGGDYEQYF
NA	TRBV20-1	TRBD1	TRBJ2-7	TGCAGTGCTAGAGTGGGACAGGTGGGCGAGCAGTACTTC	CSARVGQVGEQYF
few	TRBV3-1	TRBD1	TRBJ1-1	TGTGCCAGCAGCCATGACAGGGGGAACACTGAAGCTTTCTTT	CASSHDRGNTEAFF
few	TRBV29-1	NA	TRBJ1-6	TGCAGCGTTGAAGCCGATGGTCGTACTCTAGAGGGTTCACCCCTCCACTTT	CSVEADGRTLEGSPLHF
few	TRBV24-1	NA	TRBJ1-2	TGTGCCACCAGTGATTTGGCAGGAAACTATGGCTACACCTTC	CATSDLAGNYGYTF
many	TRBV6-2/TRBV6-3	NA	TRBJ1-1	TGTGCCAGCAGCGAGCGGGACACCGGTGAAGCTTTCTTT	CASSERDTGEAFF
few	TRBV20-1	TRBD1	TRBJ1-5	TGCAGTGCTAGGATTCACCCCTCGGACAGGGGCGGGGAGCCCCAGCATTTT	CSARIHPSDRGGEPQHF
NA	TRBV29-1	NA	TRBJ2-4	TGCAGCGTGCAGGGAGTCGAAAACATTCAGTACTTC	CSVQGVENIQYF
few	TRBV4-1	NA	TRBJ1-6	TGCGCCAGCAGCCAAGGGGTCCGGGACGGAAATAGACCCCTCCACTTT	CASSQGVRDGNRPLHF
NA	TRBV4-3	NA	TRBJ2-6	TGCGCCAGCAGCCCTCGGGGGGCCAACGTCCTGACTTTC	CASSPRGANVLTF
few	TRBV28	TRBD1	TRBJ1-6	TGTGCCACCAATGACAGGGTTGATTCACCCCTCCACTTT	CATNDRVDSPLHF
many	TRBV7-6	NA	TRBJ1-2	TGTGCCAGCAGCGAGGACAATAACTATGGCTACACCTTC	CASSEDNNYGYTF
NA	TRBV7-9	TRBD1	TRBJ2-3	TGTGCCAGCAGCCCGCCGGGACAGGGGATCACAGATACGCAGTATTTT	CASSPPGQGITDTQYF
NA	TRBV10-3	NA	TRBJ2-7	TGTGCCACTGGACAGAATACCTACGAGCAGTACTTC	CATGQNTYEQYF
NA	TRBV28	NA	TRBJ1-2	TGTGCCAGCAGTTCCGCCGCTAACTATGGCTACACCTTC	CASSSAANYGYTF
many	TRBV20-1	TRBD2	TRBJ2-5	TGCAGTGCTCTGGAGCGGGGGGAAGAGACCCAGTACTTC	CSALERGEETQYF
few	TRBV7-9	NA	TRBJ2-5	TGTGCCAGCAGCTTCTGGTCTACAGATCAAGAGACCCAGTACTTC	CASSFWSTDQETQYF
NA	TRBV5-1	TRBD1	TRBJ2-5	TGCGCCAGCAGCTTGATACAGGGGCAGGGAGAGACCCAGTACTTC	CASSLIQGQGETQYF
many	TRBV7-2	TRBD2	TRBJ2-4	TGTGCCAGCAGCTTAGCAGGCTGGCGGGGGGACATTCAGTACTTC	CASSLAGWRGDIQYF
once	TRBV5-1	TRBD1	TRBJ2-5	TGCGCCAGCAGCCCCGGGGGACAGGGGGCCCAGATCCAGTACTTC	CASSPGGQGAQIQYF
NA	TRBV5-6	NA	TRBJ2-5	TGTGCCAGCAGCTTTTTTACCCGGGAGACCCAGTACTTC	CASSFFTRETQYF
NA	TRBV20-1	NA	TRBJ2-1	TGCAGTGCTAGAGGCCTGGACAATGAGCAGTTCTTC	CSARGLDNEQFF
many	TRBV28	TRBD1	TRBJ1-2	TGTGCCAGCAGTTTGCAGGACGCAGGGGGCGCTAACTATGGCTACACCTTC	CASSLQDAGGANYGYTF
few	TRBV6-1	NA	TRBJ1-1	TGTGCCAGTACCGGGACATCAGGCACTGAAGCTTTCTTT	CASTGTSGTEAFF
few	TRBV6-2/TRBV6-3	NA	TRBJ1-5	TGTGCCAGCAGTTCACTGGGCGGGCAGCCCCAGCATTTT	CASSSLGGQPQHF
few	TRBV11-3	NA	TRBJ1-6	TGTGCCAGCAGCTTAATTGGTACCCGGGGGCGCAGGGATAGCTCCTATAATTCACCCCTCCACTTT	CASSLIGTRGRRDSSYNSPLHF
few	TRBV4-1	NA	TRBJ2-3	TGCGCCAGCAGCCAAGAGCTACAGGGCCCAGATACGCAGTATTTT	CASSQELQGPDTQYF
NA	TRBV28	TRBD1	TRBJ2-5	TGTGCCAGCAGTCCGCCACGGACAGGGCAAGAGACCCAGTACTTC	CASSPPRTGQETQYF
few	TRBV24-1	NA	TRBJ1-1	TGTGCCACCAGTGATTGGAAGAGGGGGAACACTGAAGCTTTCTTT	CATSDWKRGNTEAFF
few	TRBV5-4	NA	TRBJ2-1	TGTGCCAGCAGCTTGGACCAGGGATCCTACAATGAGCAGTTCTTC	CASSLDQGSYNEQFF
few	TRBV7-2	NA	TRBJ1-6	TGTGCCAGCAGCCGCCTCACCCCGGGTAATTCACCCCTCCACTTT	CASSRLTPGNSPLHF
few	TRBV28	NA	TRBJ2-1	TGTGCCAGCAGCCGCCCCAGTAGTGAGCAGTTCTTC	CASSRPSSEQFF
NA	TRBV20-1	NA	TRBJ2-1	TGCAGTGCCCCGGACAGAAGAATCAATGAGCAGTTCTTC	CSAPDRRINEQFF
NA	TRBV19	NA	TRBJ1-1	TGTGCCAGTAGTAGGAGTCACGGTGAACAGGGTGAAGCTTTCTTT	CASSRSHGEQGEAFF
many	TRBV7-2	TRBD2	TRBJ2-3	TGTGCCAGCAGCCGAGATGGACTAGCGGGGACAGATACGCAGTATTTT	CASSRDGLAGTDTQYF
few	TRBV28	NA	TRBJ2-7	TGTGCCAGCCACCAAGCCTCCTACGAGCAGTACTTC	CASHQASYEQYF